This T cell receptor beta chain came from a study of a mutant IDH1 vaccine in newly diagnosed glioma. Study in general: Those enrolled had earlier been treated with radiotherapy, temozolomide, or both, mostly both.

The time point denotes: week 5, during vaccination. Every single dose of the vaccine, 300 ug of mutant IDH1 20-mer peptide, came with topical imiquimod. V shed 3 bases and J shed 8 bases, with 14 bases lying between them. The CDR3 runs 13 residues. The germline CDR1 and CDR2 sequences are MGHRA and YSYEKL. The data were produced by immunoSEQ multiplex PCR, yet TCRdb's version contains in-frame clones alone and is incomplete. The sample shows around 58,000 clones, 75% to 85% of them seen only once. Note on this clone: As yet, its antigen is unknown.

J is TRBJ2-7 and V is TRBV4-1; D possibly matches TRBD1 or TRBD2 (5 bases each). Sequenced here: PBMCs, sampled from a glioma patient whose treatment included an IDH1 peptide vaccine. This TCR was recovered from a man aged 25-40 years with glioma. Here the CDR3 reads CASSQSGPLQQYF. The CDR3, as DNA: TGCGCCAGCAGCCAGTCGGGACCCCTCCAGCAGTACTTC.